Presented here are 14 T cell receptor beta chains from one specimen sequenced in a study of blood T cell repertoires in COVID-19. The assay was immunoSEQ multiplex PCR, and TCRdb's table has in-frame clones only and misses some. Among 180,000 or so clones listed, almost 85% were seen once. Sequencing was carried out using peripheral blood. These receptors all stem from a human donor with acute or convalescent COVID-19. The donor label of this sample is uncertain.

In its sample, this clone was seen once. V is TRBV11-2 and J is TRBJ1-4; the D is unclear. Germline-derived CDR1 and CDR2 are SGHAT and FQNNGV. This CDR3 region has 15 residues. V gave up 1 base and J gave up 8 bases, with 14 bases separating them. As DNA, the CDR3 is TGTGCCAGCAGCTTAGGGAGAGGGAGCAACGAAAAACTGTTTTTT. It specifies CASSLGRGSNEKLFF.

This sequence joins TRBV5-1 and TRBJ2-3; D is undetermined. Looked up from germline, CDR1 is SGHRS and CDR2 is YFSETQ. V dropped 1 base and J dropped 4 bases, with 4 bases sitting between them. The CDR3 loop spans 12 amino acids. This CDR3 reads CASSLHADTQYF. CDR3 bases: TGCGCCAGCAGCTTGCATGCAGATACGCAGTATTTT. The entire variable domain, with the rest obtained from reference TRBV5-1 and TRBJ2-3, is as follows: KAGVTQTPRYLIKTRGQQVTLSCSPISGHRSVSWYQQTPGQGLQFLFEYFSETQRNKGNFPGRFSGRQFSNSRSEMNVSTLELGDSALYLCASSLHADTQYFGPGTRLTVL.

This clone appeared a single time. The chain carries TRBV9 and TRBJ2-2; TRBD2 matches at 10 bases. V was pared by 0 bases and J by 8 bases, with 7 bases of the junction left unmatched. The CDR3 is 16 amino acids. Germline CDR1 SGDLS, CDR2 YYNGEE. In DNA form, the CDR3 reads TGTGCCAGCAGCGTAGGGGCTAGCGGGAGTCATGGGGAGCTGTTTTTT. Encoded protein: CASSVGASGSHGELFF.

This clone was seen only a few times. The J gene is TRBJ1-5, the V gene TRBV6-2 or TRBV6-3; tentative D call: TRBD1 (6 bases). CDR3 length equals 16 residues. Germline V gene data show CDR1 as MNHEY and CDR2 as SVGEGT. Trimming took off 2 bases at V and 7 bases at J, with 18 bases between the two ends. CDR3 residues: CASSYGQGLFTQPQHF. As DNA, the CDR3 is TGTGCCAGCAGTTACGGGCAGGGGCTGTTTACCCAGCCCCAGCATTTT.

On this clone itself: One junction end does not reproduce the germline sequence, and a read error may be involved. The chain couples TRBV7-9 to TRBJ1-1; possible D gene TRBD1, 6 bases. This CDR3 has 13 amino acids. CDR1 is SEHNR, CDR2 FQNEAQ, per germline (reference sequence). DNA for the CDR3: TGTGCCAGCTCCAGATCGGGGGGCACTGGAGCTTTCTTT. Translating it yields CASSRSGGTGAFF.

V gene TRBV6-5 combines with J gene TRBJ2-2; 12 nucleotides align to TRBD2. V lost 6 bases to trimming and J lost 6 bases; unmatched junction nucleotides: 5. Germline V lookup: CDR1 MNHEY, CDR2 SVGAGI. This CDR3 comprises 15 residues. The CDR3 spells CASSVTSGRPGELFF. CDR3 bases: TGTGCCAGCAGCGTTACTAGCGGGAGGCCCGGGGAGCTGTTTTTT.

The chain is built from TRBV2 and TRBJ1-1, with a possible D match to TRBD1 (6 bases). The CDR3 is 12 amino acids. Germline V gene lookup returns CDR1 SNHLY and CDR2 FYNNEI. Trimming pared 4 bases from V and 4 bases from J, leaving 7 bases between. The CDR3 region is CASSGTVTEAFF. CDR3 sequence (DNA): TGTGCCAGCAGTGGGACAGTCACTGAAGCTTTCTTT.

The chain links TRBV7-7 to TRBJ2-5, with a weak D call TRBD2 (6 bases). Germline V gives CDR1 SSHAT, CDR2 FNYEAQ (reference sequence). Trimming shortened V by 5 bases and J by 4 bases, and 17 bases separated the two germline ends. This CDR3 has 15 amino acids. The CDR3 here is CASSPQAGRRETQYF. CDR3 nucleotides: TGTGCCAGCAGCCCTCAGGCGGGAAGGAGAGAGACCCAGTACTTC.

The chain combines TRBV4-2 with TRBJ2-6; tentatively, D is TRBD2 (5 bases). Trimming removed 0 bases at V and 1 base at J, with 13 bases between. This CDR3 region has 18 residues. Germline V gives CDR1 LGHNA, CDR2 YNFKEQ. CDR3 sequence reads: CASSQEEVGTSGANVLTF. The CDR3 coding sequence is TGTGCCAGCAGCCAAGAGGAGGTCGGTACTTCTGGGGCCAACGTCCTGACTTTC.

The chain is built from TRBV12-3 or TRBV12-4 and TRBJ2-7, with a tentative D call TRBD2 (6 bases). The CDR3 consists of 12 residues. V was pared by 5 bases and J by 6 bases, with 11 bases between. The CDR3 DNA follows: TGTGCCAGCAGTCGCGGAGGGGCCGAGCAGTACTTC. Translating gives CASSRGGAEQYF.

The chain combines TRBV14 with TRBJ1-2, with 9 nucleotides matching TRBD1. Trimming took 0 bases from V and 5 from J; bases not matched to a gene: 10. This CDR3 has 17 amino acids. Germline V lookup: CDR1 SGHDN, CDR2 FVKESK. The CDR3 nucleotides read TGTGCCAGCAGCCAAGATTTTCCCGGGACAGGGACTTATGGCTACACCTTC. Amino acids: CASSQDFPGTGTYGYTF.

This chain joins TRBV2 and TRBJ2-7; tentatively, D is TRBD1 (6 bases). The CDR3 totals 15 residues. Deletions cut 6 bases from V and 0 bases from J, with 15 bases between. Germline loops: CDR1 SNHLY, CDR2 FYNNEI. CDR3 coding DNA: TGTGCCAGCAGAAAGGACAGCTTGAGCTCCTACGAGCAGTACTTC. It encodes CASRKDSLSSYEQYF. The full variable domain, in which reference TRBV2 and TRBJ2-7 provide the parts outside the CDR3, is EPEVTQTPSHQVTQMGQEVILRCVPISNHLYFYWYRQILGQKVEFLVSFYNNEISEKSEIFDDQFSVERPDGSNFTLKIRSTKLEDSAMYFCASRKDSLSSYEQYFGPGTRLTVT.

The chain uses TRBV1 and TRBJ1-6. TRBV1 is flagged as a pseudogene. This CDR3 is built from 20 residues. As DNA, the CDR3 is TGCACCAGCAGCCATACACGATCGCGGGGCCCCACGGGATATAATTCACCCCTCCACTTT. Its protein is CTSSHTRSRGPTGYNSPLHF.

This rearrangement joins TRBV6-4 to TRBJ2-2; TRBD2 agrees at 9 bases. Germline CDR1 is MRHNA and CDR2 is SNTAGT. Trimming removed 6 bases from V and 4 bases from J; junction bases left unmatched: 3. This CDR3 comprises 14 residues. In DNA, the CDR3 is TGTGCCAGCAGAGAACTAGCGGGCACCGGGGAGCTGTTTTTT. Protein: CASRELAGTGELFF.